This T cell receptor (beta chain) appears in the sequencing data of a study of blood T cell repertoires in COVID-19 (TCRdb year 2020). Turning to the overall study: Samples covering the acute and convalescent phases of COVID-19 were provided by collaborators in the United States, Italy and Spain. Samples came from the ongoing ImmuneRACE study (first 160 participants) plus 1,254 subjects from 6 global collaborators. Where available, HLA class I and class II types were taken from metadata supplied by the sample provider and were not determined by assay-based typing. Deeply sampled blood TCRbeta repertoires from subjects exposed to, actively infected with, or recovered from COVID-19 were included in the dataset. The prospective study material was composed of cDNA or gDNA derived from T cells, B-cell-depleted T cells, or PBMCs. Sample metadata almost always included a de-identified subject ID, COVID-19 status, age in years and sex. The repertoires were released in a freely available public database meant as a resource for research on the immune response to SARS-CoV-2.

The cysteine opens and the phenylalanine closes a CDR3 of 15 amino acids. Solely the CDR3 DNA is kept, with 45 bases framed from the first base. The germline V gene provides CDR1 SGHRS and CDR2 YFSETQ. Germline trimming: 0 bases from V, 6 bases from J; junction bases outside gene matches: 7. Each collaborating institution followed its own protocols to collect whole blood in K2EDTA tubes. For TCRbeta analysis, collaborators shipped samples as frozen whole blood, isolated PBMCs, or DNA extracted from either of those sample types. On this clone: Its antigen is unknown. Per-base quality was not reported, and no clone a single base away is much larger than it.

The immunoSEQ Assay, a bias-controlled multiplex PCR, was used to amplify TCRbeta CDR3 regions from genomic DNA. The source study handled its data this way. Nucleated cell counts per sample were estimated from amplification of reference gene primers within the assay. To quantify the absolute abundance of each unique TCRbeta CDR3 rearrangement, sequence reads were collapsed and filtered. For each sample, productive Simpson clonality was calculated as the square root of Simpson's diversity index across productive rearrangements. TCRdb holds this immuneACCESS table with in-frame rearrangements only. Some clones are missing; in checked studies, unresolved V genes explain under half, and the rest has no known cause. That table furnishes V, J and clone size, whereas the DNA furnished D and trimming. For this sample the table gives some 110,000 clones, of which 70% to 80% were detected only once. About 0.85% of the sample is taken by the ten largest.

On the study overall, not on this receptor specifically: How much clinical and demographic metadata was included differed by source and by participant, and the metadata was provided uncurated.

The chain is encoded by TRBV5-1 joined to TRBJ1-1; 8 junctional bases match TRBD1. This clonotype originated in a human donor with acute or convalescent COVID-19. The donor label of this sample is uncertain. The material sequenced was peripheral blood. The CDR3 loop reads CASSLAAGGVAEAFF. In nucleotide form, the sequence is TGCGCCAGCAGCTTGGCCGCAGGGGGCGTCGCTGAAGCTTTCTTT.